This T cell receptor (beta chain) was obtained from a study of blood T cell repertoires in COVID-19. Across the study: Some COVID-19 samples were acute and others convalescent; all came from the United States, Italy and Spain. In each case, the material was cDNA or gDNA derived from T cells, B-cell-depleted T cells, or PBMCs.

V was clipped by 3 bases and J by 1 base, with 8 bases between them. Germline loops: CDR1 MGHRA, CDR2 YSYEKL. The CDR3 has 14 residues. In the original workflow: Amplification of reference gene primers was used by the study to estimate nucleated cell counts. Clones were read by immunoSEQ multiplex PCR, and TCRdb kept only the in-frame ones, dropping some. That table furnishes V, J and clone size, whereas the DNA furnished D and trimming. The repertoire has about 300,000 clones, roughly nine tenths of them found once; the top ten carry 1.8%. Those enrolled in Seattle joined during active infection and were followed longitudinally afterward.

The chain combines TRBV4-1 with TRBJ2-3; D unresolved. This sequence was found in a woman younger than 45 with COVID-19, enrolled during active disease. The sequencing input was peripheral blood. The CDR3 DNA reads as TGCGCCAGCAGCCAGCGCCAAGGCACAGATACGCAGTATTTT. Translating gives CASSQRQGTDTQYF.